This TCR beta chain emerged from a study of T cell changes during pregnancy in multiple sclerosis. CDR3 size: 14 residues. The V gene's germline CDR1 is SGHAT and CDR2 FQDESV (reference sequence). Trimming cost V 4 bases and J 5 bases; bases outside gene matches: 5. TCRdb keeps only in-frame clones here, not all; method: immunoSEQ multiplex PCR. The data show 85,000 to 90,000 clones, approximately 90% seen once. The chain couples TRBV11-1 to TRBJ1-2; 9 bases match TRBD1. The source is a female donor in good health, enrolled as a control in a pregnancy study. The material was peripheral blood, obtained in the first trimester of pregnancy. The CDR3 DNA reads as TGTGCCAGCAGCTGGAGACAGGGGGGTTATGGCTACACCTTC. Translated, it gives CASSWRQGGYGYTF.